This T cell receptor (beta chain) was sequenced during a study of T cell changes during pregnancy in multiple sclerosis. The CDR3 runs 13 residues. With 6 bases removed from V and 5 bases from J, the gap between germline ends came to 10 bases. Per the germline V gene, CDR1 is MRHNA and CDR2 is SNTAGT. Repertoires were generated with immunoSEQ multiplex PCR, while TCRdb's copy carries only in-frame clones and drops some. The sample lists 70,000 to 85,000 clones, 90% to 95% seen once, with about 3% in the top ten. The rearrangement joins TRBV6-4 to TRBJ2-2; a possible D gene is TRBD1 (5 bases). The sequence came from a female donor with multiple sclerosis, enrolled in a pregnancy study. The sample in question was peripheral blood, obtained before pregnancy. The CDR3 protein is CASSLDSTGELFF. The CDR3 DNA sequence: TGTGCCAGCAGCCTAGACAGTACCGGGGAGCTGTTTTTT.